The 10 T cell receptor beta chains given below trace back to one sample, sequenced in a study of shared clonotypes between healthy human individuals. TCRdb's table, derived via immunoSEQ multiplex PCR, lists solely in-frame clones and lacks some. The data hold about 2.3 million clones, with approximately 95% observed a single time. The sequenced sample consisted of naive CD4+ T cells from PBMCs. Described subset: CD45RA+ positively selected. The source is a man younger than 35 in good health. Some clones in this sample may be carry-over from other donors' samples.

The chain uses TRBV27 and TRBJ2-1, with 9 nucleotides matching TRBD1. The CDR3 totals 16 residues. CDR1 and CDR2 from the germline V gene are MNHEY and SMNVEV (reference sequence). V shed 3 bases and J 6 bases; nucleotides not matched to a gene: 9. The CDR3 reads CASSFEGTGKINEQFF. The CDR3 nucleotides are TGTGCCAGCAGTTTTGAGGGGACAGGGAAGATCAATGAGCAGTTCTTC.

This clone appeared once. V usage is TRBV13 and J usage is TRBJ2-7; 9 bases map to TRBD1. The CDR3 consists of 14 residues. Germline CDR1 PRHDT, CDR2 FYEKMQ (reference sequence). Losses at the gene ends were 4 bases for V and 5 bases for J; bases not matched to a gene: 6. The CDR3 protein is CASSYLDRGHEQYF. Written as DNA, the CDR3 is TGTGCCAGCAGCTACCTGGACAGGGGCCACGAGCAGTACTTC.

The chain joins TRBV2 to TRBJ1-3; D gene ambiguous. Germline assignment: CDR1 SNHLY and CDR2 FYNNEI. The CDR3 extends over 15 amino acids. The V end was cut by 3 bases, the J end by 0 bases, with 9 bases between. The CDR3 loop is CASSDNGDSGNTIYF. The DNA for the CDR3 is TGTGCCAGCAGTGATAACGGAGACTCTGGAAACACCATATATTTT.

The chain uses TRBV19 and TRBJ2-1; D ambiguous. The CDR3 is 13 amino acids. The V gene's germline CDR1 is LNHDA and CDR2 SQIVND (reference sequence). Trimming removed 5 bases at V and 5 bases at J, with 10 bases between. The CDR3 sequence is CASSPTRHNEQFF. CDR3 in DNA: TGTGCCAGTAGTCCTACCAGACACAATGAGCAGTTCTTC. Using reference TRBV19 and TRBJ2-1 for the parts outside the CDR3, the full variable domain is DGGITQSPKYLFRKEGQNVTLSCEQNLNHDAMYWYRQDPGQGLRLIYYSQIVNDFQKGDIAEGYSVSREKKESFPLTVTSAQKNPTAFYLCASSPTRHNEQFFGPGTRLTVL.

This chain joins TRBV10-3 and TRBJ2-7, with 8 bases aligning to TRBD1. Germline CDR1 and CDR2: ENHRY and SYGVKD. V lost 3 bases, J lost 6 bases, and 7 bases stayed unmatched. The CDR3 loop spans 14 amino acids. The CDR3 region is CAISDRQGAGEQYF. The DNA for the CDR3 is TGTGCCATCAGTGATAGGCAGGGGGCTGGCGAGCAGTACTTC.

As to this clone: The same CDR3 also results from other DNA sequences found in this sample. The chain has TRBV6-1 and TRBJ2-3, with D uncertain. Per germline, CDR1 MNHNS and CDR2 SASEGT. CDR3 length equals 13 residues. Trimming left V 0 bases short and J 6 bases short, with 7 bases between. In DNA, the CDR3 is TGTGCCAGCAGTGAAGCCGGATGGGATACGCAGTATTTT. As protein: CASSEAGWDTQYF.

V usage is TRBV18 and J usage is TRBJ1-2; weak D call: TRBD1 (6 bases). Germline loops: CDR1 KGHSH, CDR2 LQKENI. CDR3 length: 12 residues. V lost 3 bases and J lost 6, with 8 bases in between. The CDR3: CASSPDRNGYTF. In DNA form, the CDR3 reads TGTGCCAGCTCACCGGACAGAAATGGCTACACCTTC.

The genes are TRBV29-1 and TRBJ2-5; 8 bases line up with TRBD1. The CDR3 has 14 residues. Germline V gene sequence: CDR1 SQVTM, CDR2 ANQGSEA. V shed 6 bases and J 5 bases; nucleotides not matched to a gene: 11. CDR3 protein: CSVGNRGKGETQYF. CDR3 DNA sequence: TGCAGCGTGGGCAACAGGGGGAAGGGGGAGACCCAGTACTTC.

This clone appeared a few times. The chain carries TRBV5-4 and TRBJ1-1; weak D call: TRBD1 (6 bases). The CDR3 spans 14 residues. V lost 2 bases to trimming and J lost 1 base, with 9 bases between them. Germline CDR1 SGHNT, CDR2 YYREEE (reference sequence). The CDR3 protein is CASSFAGANTEAFF. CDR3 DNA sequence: TGTGCCAGCAGCTTCGCAGGGGCGAACACTGAAGCTTTCTTT.

CDR3: CASIWGSGSYEQYF. CDR3 nucleotides: TGTGCCAGCATCTGGGGTAGCGGGAGCTACGAGCAGTACTTC. The rearrangement uses TRBV28 and TRBJ2-7, with 9 bases aligning to TRBD2. The CDR3 is made up of 14 amino acids. The J segment lost 3 bases and the V segment lost 7 bases, leaving 7 bases of the junction unmatched. CDR1 is MDHEN and CDR2 is SYDVKM in the germline V gene.